The present entry profiles one T cell receptor (beta chain) with its context. Its target is not known. The sample is drawn from a study of blood T cells in healthy people across ages. Study-wide findings and caveats: There were more naive CD4+ cells and higher diversity in long-lived donors than in aged donors.

Losses at the gene ends were 5 bases for V and 5 bases for J; bases not matched to a gene: 8. CDR3 length equals 16 residues. Germline CDR1 reads DFQATT; CDR2 reads SNEGSKA (reference sequence). Primers used in a second PCR of roughly 6 to 11 cycles were a sample-barcoded 5' primer and a J-beta primer mix. Unique molecular identifiers of 12 random nucleotides labeled each cDNA. TCRdb called the 5' RACE reads again in MiXCR, with one record for every CDR3 protein. The data contain about 680,000 distinct CDR3 sequences, approximately 50% of them singletons. The rearrangement joins TRBV20-1 to TRBJ2-1; 14 nucleotides agree with TRBD2. Sequencing was performed on blood. The receptor comes from a woman aged 55-75 years in good health. CDR3 residues: CSARGTSGSWHNEQFF. The CDR3 DNA is TGCAGTGCTCGGGGGACTAGCGGGAGCTGGCACAATGAGCAGTTCTTC.